The clone carrying this TCR beta chain was seen at least ten times. TRAV- and TRBV-specific primers were used for first-strand cDNA, which covered alpha and beta chains. TCR amplification used roughly 18 PCR cycles, a constant-region primer and a V-primer adapter. mRNA that had been isolated underwent amplification through in vitro transcription. A single record per CDR3 protein comes from TCRdb applying MiXCR to the reads. The sample holds some 46,000 distinct CDR3 sequences, around a quarter seen once. The V gene end was trimmed by 7 bases and the J gene end by 5 bases; junction bases not matched to a gene: 13. Germline V gene lookup returns CDR1 SQVTM and CDR2 ANQGSEA. The length of the CDR3 is 15 residues. This entry comes from a study of low-dose radiotherapy and immunotherapy resistance in tumors. Sample time point: after trial treatment. Treatment noted: LDRT plus nivolumab, ipilimumab, low-dose cyclophosphamide and aspirin (RACIN trial). Patients eligible had advanced solid tumors without tumor-infiltrating lymphocytes.

The source material was PBMCs, sampled after low-dose radiotherapy plus immunotherapy. The chain is built from TRBV29-1 and TRBJ2-5; 10 bases line up with TRBD1. The TCR sequence derives from a male donor with prostate cancer. In DNA form, the CDR3 reads TGCAGCGGAGCCGCCGGGACAGGGGTCGCTGAGACCCAGTACTTC. Its protein product is CSGAAGTGVAETQYF.